A single TCR beta chain is shown here with its context. The germline V gene encodes CDR1 MDHEN and CDR2 SYDVKM. This CDR3 comprises 15 residues. Trimming cost V 6 bases and J 9 bases; bases outside gene matches: 9. This entry comes from a study of blood T cell repertoires in COVID-19. Only in-frame clones appear in the TCRdb table, and some are missing; sequencing was by immunoSEQ multiplex PCR. The table shows some 130,000 clones, with approximately 85% occurring only once. This receptor was obtained from a human donor in a cohort sampled during active COVID-19. Input material: peripheral blood. This chain joins TRBV28 and TRBJ1-6, with 9 bases aligning to TRBD1. The CDR3 nucleotides read TGTGCCAGCAGAGCCGGGACAGGGCAAGGTTCACCCCTCCACTTT. Protein sequence: CASRAGTGQGSPLHF. The full variable domain, rest sourced from reference TRBV28 and TRBJ1-6, is DVKVTQSSRYLVKRTGEKVFLECVQDMDHENMFWYRQDPGLGLRLIYFSYDVKMKEKGDIPEGYSVSREKKERFSLILESASTNQTSMYLCASRAGTGQGSPLHFGNGTRLTVT.